The 6 T cell receptor beta chains listed next were all sequenced from one sample in a study of blood T cell repertoires in COVID-19. The repertoire was sequenced with immunoSEQ multiplex PCR; TCRdb's copy has only in-frame clones and lacks some. The sample shows about 76,000 clones, over 75% of them seen only once. Material for sequencing was peripheral blood. The receptors shown here come from a man aged 50 to 60 with active COVID-19.

The CDR3 nucleotides read TGTGCCAGCAGTTTGACCGGGACAGGGAAAAACTATGGCTACACCTTC. As protein: CASSLTGTGKNYGYTF. The gene calls are TRBV6-4 and TRBJ1-2; 9 nucleotides match TRBD1. The CDR3 has 16 residues. Trimming removed 5 bases from V and 2 bases from J; junction bases left unmatched: 9. Germline values: CDR1 MRHNA, CDR2 SNTAGT.

The chain couples TRBV11-2 to TRBJ2-3; 7 bases are a match to TRBD1. The V and J ends lost 5 bases and 0 bases, in that order; junction bases with no gene match: 8. Germline CDR1 reads SGHAT; CDR2 reads FQNNGV. This CDR3 contains 16 residues. In DNA form, the CDR3 reads TGTGCCAGCAGCCCAGGGACAGACACTAGCACAGATACGCAGTATTTT. Translation: CASSPGTDTSTDTQYF.

V and J are TRBV2 and TRBJ2-7; D is undetermined. CDR1 is SNHLY, CDR2 FYNNEI, per germline. This CDR3 region has 12 residues. V shed 6 bases and J shed 4 bases, with 10 bases lying between them. The CDR3 nucleotides read TGTGCCAGCAGCTATACAGAGTACGAGCAGTACTTC. It translates to CASSYTEYEQYF.

This clone was counted once. This chain joins TRBV9 and TRBJ2-1, with 9 positions matching TRBD2. CDR3 size: 15 residues. After removal of 0 bases from V and 4 bases from J, the junction contained 2 bases not matched to a gene. Germline assignment: CDR1 SGDLS and CDR2 YYNGEE. The CDR3 DNA reads TGTGCCAGCAGCGTAGCACTAGCGGGTTACAATGAGCAGTTCTTC. As protein: CASSVALAGYNEQFF.

This clone was detected once. The chain is built from TRBV19 and TRBJ2-2, with 11 bases aligning to TRBD1. This CDR3 spans 16 amino acids. In germline, CDR1 is LNHDA, CDR2 SQIVND (reference sequence). V trimming: 4 bases; J trimming: 4 bases; junction bases outside the gene matches: 5. CDR3 protein: CASSSPGTGGTGELFF. CDR3 bases: TGTGCCAGTAGTAGTCCTGGGACAGGGGGCACCGGGGAGCTGTTTTTT.

V and J are TRBV19 and TRBJ1-1, with 8 nucleotides matching TRBD1. The CDR3 is 15 residues long. V trimming: 3 bases; J trimming: 1 base; junction bases outside the gene matches: 4. Germline V gives CDR1 LNHDA, CDR2 SQIVND (reference sequence). Written as DNA, the CDR3 is TGTGCCAGTAGTATTCAGGGGGCCACGAACACTGAAGCTTTCTTT. This encodes CASSIQGATNTEAFF.